What follows describes a single TCR beta chain. Its antigen is as yet unknown. The data stem from a study of cytomegalovirus exposure and HLA in healthy donors. Study outcomes and limitations: The study flagged roughly 150 TCR beta chains as cytomegalovirus-associated.

Germline CDR1 and CDR2: SGHNT and YYREEE (reference sequence). Trimming removed 4 bases at V and 5 bases at J, with 12 bases between. The CDR3 covers 13 residues. Sequenced by immunoSEQ multiplex PCR; TCRdb stores in-frame clones only, minus some. The top ten clones hold about 0.9% of a sample with around 300,000 clones, approximately 87% of them seen once. The specimen was PBMCs. This clonotype was obtained from a woman under 30 in good health and CMV-seronegative. V gene TRBV5-4 combines with J gene TRBJ1-2; the D gene is possibly TRBD1 (6 bases). The CDR3 sequence is CASSLWGRYGYTF. Here the CDR3 DNA reads TGTGCCAGCAGCCTGTGGGGGCGTTATGGCTACACCTTC. Filled out from reference TRBV5-4 and TRBJ1-2, the complete variable domain reads ETGVTQSPTHLIKTRGQQVTLRCSSQSGHNTVSWYQQALGQGPQFIFQYYREEENGRGNFPPRFSGLQFPNYSSELNVNALELDDSALYLCASSLWGRYGYTFGSGTRLTVV.